This T cell receptor (beta chain) was identified during a study of shared clonotypes between healthy human individuals. Findings and caveats of the study: Generation probabilities were higher for clonotypes shared across all four sorted-subset donors than for unshared ones.

Deep was the level at which the assay was run. In the study's own analysis: Junction-only sequences produced by ImmunoSEQ had no quality scores, so filtering differed. Method: immunoSEQ multiplex PCR; TCRdb's copy keeps in-frame clones and lacks some. The DNA was the basis for D and trimming; V, J and clone size are from that table. The sample carries approximately 710,000 clones, about nine tenths recorded once. As regards this clone: Its cognate antigen is unknown.

The receptor comes from a man between 18 and 29 years old in good health. Some clones in this sample may be carry-over from other donors' samples. Source material: memory CD8+ T cells from PBMCs. As to subset: CD45RO+ cells pooled with CCR7-negative TemRA cells.

CDR3 region: CASSDEVADYGYTF. CDR3 in DNA: TGTGCCAGCAGTGATGAGGTGGCAGACTATGGCTACACCTTC. The rearrangement links TRBV2 to TRBJ1-2; D unclear. CDR1 and CDR2 from the germline V gene are SNHLY and FYNNEI. The CDR3 contains 14 residues. V lost 3 bases and J lost 3, with 11 bases in between. Full variable domain (missing parts from reference TRBV2 and TRBJ1-2): EPEVTQTPSHQVTQMGQEVILRCVPISNHLYFYWYRQILGQKVEFLVSFYNNEISEKSEIFDDQFSVERPDGSNFTLKIRSTKLEDSAMYFCASSDEVADYGYTFGSGTRLTVV.